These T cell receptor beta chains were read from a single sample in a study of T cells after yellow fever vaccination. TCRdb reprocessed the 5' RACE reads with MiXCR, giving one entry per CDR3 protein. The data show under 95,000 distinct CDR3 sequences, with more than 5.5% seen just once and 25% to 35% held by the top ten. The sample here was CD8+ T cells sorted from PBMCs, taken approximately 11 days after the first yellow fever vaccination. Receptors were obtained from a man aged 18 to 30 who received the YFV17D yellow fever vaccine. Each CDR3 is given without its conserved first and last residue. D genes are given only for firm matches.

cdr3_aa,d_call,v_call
ATDPRTGGNTEAF,TRBD1,TRBV12-3/TRBV12-4
ASSLTAEHVAREQF,-,TRBV27
ASSLGAGEQF,-,TRBV12-3/TRBV12-4
SVQDRGMGTQY,TRBD1,TRBV29-1
ASSITGLGREQY,TRBD2,TRBV13
ASSLIAGDEQF,TRBD2,TRBV5-6
SVGSSVSYEQY,-,TRBV29-1
ASSWLEGQYNEQF,-,TRBV27
ASRGKTRNRGGTEAF,TRBD1,TRBV6-5
ASSLGPQGLTEAF,-,TRBV5-5
AIRGIRDRESHEQY,TRBD1,TRBV10-3
ASSPSAGQGATDTQY,TRBD1,TRBV7-9
ASSYRSSGELF,-,TRBV6-2/TRBV6-3
SASRENEQF,-,TRBV20-1
ASIMYTEAF,-,TRBV2
ASRRKGGAEAF,-,TRBV12-3/TRBV12-4
ASSVQGIRRNEQF,TRBD1,TRBV19
AWSAGVAGNTDTQY,TRBD2,TRBV30
ASSPVRGGGYNEQF,-,TRBV4-2
ASSIGTENTEAF,-,TRBV6-5
ASSQVLGGTEAF,-,TRBV4-1
ASSDRGFGLSPLH,TRBD1,TRBV4-2
SAPHLIARGGETQY,-,TRBV20-1
ASSLFREVAEQF,-,TRBV5-1
ASRHLGDLNYEQY,-,TRBV6-2/TRBV6-3
ASSPRNSGNTIY,-,TRBV14
ASRISRDRDYGYT,TRBD1,TRBV7-9
ASSQGMAYEQY,-,TRBV4-1
ASSYTGDTEAF,-,TRBV6-5
ASSPAGYQETQY,-,TRBV27
ASSLRRGNYGYT,TRBD1,TRBV5-6
ASRGYEQY,-,TRBV12-3/TRBV12-4
AISEGNEQF,-,TRBV10-3
ASSFTRLATQY,TRBD2,TRBV6-6
ASRPSGQNTEAF,-,TRBV3-1
ASSFFVGPEAF,-,TRBV12-3/TRBV12-4
ASSFAPYATNEKLF,-,TRBV6-5
ASSFFSGGANGYT,TRBD1,TRBV6-5
ASRRTGGNSPLH,-,TRBV4-2
ASSYGLAGAYTGELF,TRBD2,TRBV6-5
ASSLKSGTDTQY,-,TRBV7-7
ASSLAGTGVINEQF,TRBD1,TRBV3-1
ASSHTGIGYNEQF,-,TRBV3-1
STWGQGASEAF,TRBD1,TRBV29-1
ASSLYWTSGGAAYNEQF,TRBD2,TRBV9
ASCLAPGANTGELF,-,TRBV7-9
ASSSSGGPYEQY,-,TRBV5-8
ASGPPYEQY,-,TRBV12-3/TRBV12-4
SAVAGIHNEQF,-,TRBV20-1